The entry below describes one T cell receptor (beta chain). Original data processing: Nucleated cell number was recorded as an estimate derived from reference gene primer amplification. This table comes from immunoSEQ multiplex PCR, and its TCRdb copy is limited to in-frame clones, with some not included. Clone size and V and J calls were adopted from that table, with D and trimming inferred from the DNA. The sample contains roughly 70,000 clones, 80% of which appear only once. The entry originates in a study of blood T cell repertoires in COVID-19. About the study: Acute-phase and convalescent COVID-19 samples originated in the United States, Italy and Spain. Nucleic acid was either cDNA or gDNA, and it came from T cells, B-cell-depleted T cells, or PBMCs.

Trimming at V came to 0 bases and at J to 2 bases, leaving 9 bases not matched to a gene. This CDR3 spans 18 amino acids. Germline CDR1 MNHEY, CDR2 SVGEGT. This receptor was obtained from an older man who had recovered from COVID-19. Sequencing was carried out using peripheral blood. V usage is TRBV6-2 or TRBV6-3 and J usage is TRBJ2-3; the match to TRBD2 covers 9 bases. CDR3 DNA sequence: TGTGCCAGCAGTTACTCGACCCTGGGACTAGCCAACACAGATACGCAGTATTTT. The encoded protein is CASSYSTLGLANTDTQYF.